The 21 T cell receptor beta chains listed next were all sequenced from one sample in a study of beta chain features in type 1 diabetes. Findings of the study overall: Shortening of TCRB CDR3s, moderate but significant, appeared in all four CD4+ subsets of Type 1 diabetes patients.

The authors reverse transcribed all of the isolated RNA, so sequencing captured expressed TCRB transcripts. The repertoire was sequenced with immunoSEQ multiplex PCR; TCRdb's copy has only in-frame clones and lacks some. In the table there are 300,000 or so clones, approximately 10% of which are singletons. These receptors have no identified antigens. The source material was central memory CD4+ T cells from blood. Receptor source: a man aged 25 to 45 with type 1 diabetes.

As regards this clone: The sample carries other DNA sequences with the same CDR3. The chain employs TRBV11-2 and TRBJ2-6, with no clear D. The V gene lost 1 base and the J gene lost 1 base, with 5 bases spanning the gap. This CDR3 comprises 15 residues. Germline V CDR1 and CDR2: SGHAT, FQNNGV. The CDR3 DNA sequence: TGTGCCAGCAGCTTAGTGAGTTCTGGGGCCAACGTCCTGACTTTC. Protein product: CASSLVSSGANVLTF.

This clone was detected a few times. V gene TRBV2 combines with J gene TRBJ1-5; D is possibly TRBD1 (6 bases). This CDR3 comprises 15 residues. Germline V lookup: CDR1 SNHLY, CDR2 FYNNEI. V was cut by 6 bases and J by 7 bases, with 19 bases left in between. This chain's CDR3 is CASSLSQGREQPQHF. The CDR3 DNA follows: TGTGCCAGCAGCCTCTCACAGGGTAGGGAGCAGCCCCAGCATTTT. The full variable domain, completed using reference TRBV2 and TRBJ1-5, is EPEVTQTPSHQVTQMGQEVILRCVPISNHLYFYWYRQILGQKVEFLVSFYNNEISEKSEIFDDQFSVERPDGSNFTLKIRSTKLEDSAMYFCASSLSQGREQPQHFGDGTRLSIL.

This chain links TRBV30 with TRBJ2-2, with D tentatively TRBD2 (5 bases). Germline V gives CDR1 GTSNPN, CDR2 SVGIG (reference sequence). CDR3 length: 13 residues. V was trimmed by 0 bases and J by 9 bases, leaving 11 bases between them. The CDR3 region is CAWSVQSGRELFF. As DNA, the CDR3 is TGTGCCTGGAGTGTACAGAGCGGCAGGGAGCTGTTTTTT.

The chain carries TRBV6-5 and TRBJ2-5, with 8 positions matching TRBD2. Germline V gene lookup returns CDR1 MNHEY and CDR2 SVGAGI. There are 14 residues in the CDR3. J was trimmed by 9 bases and V by 0 bases; bases with no gene match: 6. The chain's CDR3 is CASSYSGGVEAQYF. The DNA for the CDR3 is TGTGCCAGCAGTTACTCCGGGGGGGTCGAGGCCCAGTACTTC.

This clone showed up just a few times. The chain couples TRBV7-9 to TRBJ2-2, with a tentative D call TRBD2 (7 bases). This CDR3 is 14 amino acids long. V was clipped by 5 bases and J by 6 bases, with 13 bases between them. Germline CDR1 is SEHNR and CDR2 is FQNEAQ (reference sequence). The CDR3 DNA sequence: TGTGCCAGCAGCCCTGGGGGGGCGGCCGGGGAGCTGTTTTTT. Protein sequence: CASSPGGAAGELFF. Filled out from reference TRBV7-9 and TRBJ2-2, the complete variable domain reads DTGVSQNPRHKITKRGQNVTFRCDPISEHNRLYWYRQTLGQGPEFLTYFQNEAQLEKSRLLSDRFSAERPKGSFSTLEIQRTEQGDSAMYLCASSPGGAAGELFFGEGSRLTVL.

The rearrangement uses TRBV5-8 and TRBJ2-7; D is possibly TRBD1 (5 bases). The CDR3 totals 15 residues. Germline V gene lookup returns CDR1 SGHTS and CDR2 YDEGEE. The ends were cut back, 4 bases at V and 3 bases at J, with 17 bases in the middle. In nucleotides, the CDR3 is TGTGCCAGCAGCGTCCTAAGACAGAGCCTCTACGAGCAGTACTTC. Encoded protein: CASSVLRQSLYEQYF.

This clone was picked up a small number of times. The rearrangement joins TRBV4-2 to TRBJ2-7, with TRBD1 matching 8 bases. The V gene's germline CDR1 is LGHNA and CDR2 YNFKEQ. V gave up 4 bases and J gave up 0 bases; unmatched junction bases: 2. The CDR3 consists of 14 residues. CDR3 in amino acids: CASSPDRVSYEQYF. In nucleotides, the CDR3 is TGTGCCAGCAGCCCGGACAGGGTCTCCTACGAGCAGTACTTC.

The J gene is TRBJ2-7, the V gene TRBV7-8; a possible D gene is TRBD1 (6 bases). The V end was cut by 3 bases, the J end by 5 bases, with 20 bases between. Germline lookup yields CDR1 SGHVS and CDR2 FQNEAQ. The CDR3 runs 16 residues. CDR3 protein: CASSFFLEAGDHEQYF. CDR3 nucleotide sequence: TGTGCCAGCAGCTTTTTTCTGGAGGCAGGGGACCACGAGCAGTACTTC. The full variable domain, its missing parts supplied by reference TRBV7-8 and TRBJ2-7, is GAGVSQSPRYKVAKRGQDVALRCDPISGHVSLFWYQQALGQGPEFLTYFQNEAQLDKSGLPSDRFFAERPEGSVSTLKIQRTQQEDSAVYLCASSFFLEAGDHEQYFGPGTRLTVT.

This chain joins TRBV7-2 and TRBJ1-1, with no clear D. The CDR3 covers 14 residues. Deletions cut 2 bases from V and 0 bases from J, with 7 bases between. Germline CDR1 is SGHTA and CDR2 is FQGNSA. This CDR3 is CASSLMALNTEAFF. CDR3 coding DNA: TGTGCCAGCAGCTTAATGGCACTGAACACTGAAGCTTTCTTT.

The V gene is TRBV6-1, the J gene TRBJ2-5, with a tentative D call TRBD2 (6 bases). The CDR3 contains 12 residues. V lost 6 bases and J 6 bases, leaving 11 bases between the germline ends. The germline gives CDR1 MNHNS, CDR2 SASEGT. The CDR3 loop reads CASSRLEQTQYF. The CDR3 DNA reads as TGTGCCAGCAGCAGACTAGAGCAGACCCAGTACTTC.

This clone was picked up a small number of times. The genes are TRBV7-2 and TRBJ1-5, with a possible D match to TRBD1 (5 bases). The germline CDR1 and CDR2 sequences are SGHTA and FQGNSA. The CDR3 covers 13 residues. V lost 3 bases and J lost 7, with 10 bases in between. CDR3 in amino acids: CASSFRDGQPQHF. The DNA for the CDR3 is TGTGCCAGCAGCTTCCGGGACGGCCAGCCCCAGCATTTT.

This clone was seen more than once but under ten times. CDR3 sequence (DNA): TGTGCCAGCAGCCCTCTGGACAGGGAGTCAGATACGCAGTATTTT. Protein sequence: CASSPLDRESDTQYF. V usage is TRBV13 and J usage is TRBJ2-3, with TRBD1 identical over 8 bases. This CDR3 is 15 amino acids long. Trimming took 5 bases from V and 4 from J; bases not matched to a gene: 8. Germline lookup yields CDR1 PRHDT and CDR2 FYEKMQ (reference sequence). Combining the CDR3 with reference TRBV13 and TRBJ2-3 gives the whole variable domain AAGVIQSPRHLIKEKRETATLKCYPIPRHDTVYWYQQGPGQDPQFLISFYEKMQSDKGSIPDRFSAQQFSDYHSELNMSSLELGDSALYFCASSPLDRESDTQYFGPGTRLTVL.

This clone has only a few counts. The chain recombines TRBV27 with TRBJ2-6; no definite D call. The ends were cut back, 2 bases at V and 4 bases at J, with 15 bases in the middle. Germline assignment: CDR1 MNHEY and CDR2 SMNVEV (reference sequence). This CDR3 has 17 residues. CDR3 bases: TGTGCCAGCAGTTTAGGGTTGGGGTTCTCCGGGGCCAACGTCCTGACTTTC. Its translation: CASSLGLGFSGANVLTF.

The chain is built from TRBV29-1 and TRBJ2-1; 8 bases fit TRBD1. The CDR3 has 14 amino acids. The germline gives CDR1 SQVTM, CDR2 ANQGSEA. After removal of 6 bases from V and 6 bases from J, the junction contained 10 bases not matched to a gene. CDR3 DNA sequence: TGCAGCGTGCCTGCCCCCGGACAGGGCAATGAGCAGTTCTTC. It translates to CSVPAPGQGNEQFF.

As regards this clone: The same CDR3 can be traced to other DNA sequences in this sample. The V call is TRBV5-6, the J call TRBJ1-5, with D perhaps TRBD1 (5 bases). CDR1 and CDR2 from the germline V gene are SGHDT and YYEEEE. This CDR3 is built from 15 residues. Trimming stripped 0 bases from V and 2 bases from J, with 9 bases between. CDR3 amino acids: CASSLAGTGNQPQHF. CDR3 DNA: TGTGCCAGCAGCTTGGCCGGGACGGGCAATCAGCCCCAGCATTTT. The full variable domain, completed using reference TRBV5-6 and TRBJ1-5, is DAGVTQSPTHLIKTRGQQVTLRCSPKSGHDTVSWYQQALGQGPQFIFQYYEEEERQRGNFPDRFSGHQFPNYSSELNVNALLLGDSALYLCASSLAGTGNQPQHFGDGTRLSIL.

The chain recombines TRBV1 with TRBJ1-6; the table's D call of TRBD1 was not tested on the DNA. TRBV1 is recorded as a pseudogene. CDR3 length: 18 amino acids. This CDR3 reads CTSSQGGTGFSYNSPLHF. The CDR3 DNA reads TGCACCAGCAGCCAAGGAGGAACAGGCTTCTCCTATAATTCACCCCTCCACTTT.

With respect to this clone: This sample includes further DNA sequences coding for the same CDR3. The V call is TRBV9, the J call TRBJ2-3; D gene unclear. Trimming removed 0 bases from V and 1 base from J, with 15 bases in between. The CDR3 totals 17 residues. From germline, CDR1 is SGDLS and CDR2 YYNGEE. CDR3 nucleotides: TGTGCCAGCAGCGTAGCCCCCCCGGGTCTTGGCACAGATACGCAGTATTTT. Protein sequence: CASSVAPPGLGTDTQYF.

This sequence joins TRBV2 and TRBJ1-3; D perhaps matches TRBD1 (5 bases). V was pared by 7 bases and J by 1 base, with 11 bases between. Germline CDR1 SNHLY, CDR2 FYNNEI. This CDR3 spans 14 amino acids. The CDR3 nucleotides are TGTGCCAGCAAAGACAGCCATTCTGGAAACACCATATATTTT. It specifies CASKDSHSGNTIYF.

This clone has a handful of counts. The chain is built from TRBV4-3 and TRBJ2-3; D remains ambiguous. This CDR3 contains 15 residues. Trimming took off 0 bases at V and 4 bases at J, with 11 bases between the two ends. Germline lookup yields CDR1 LGHNA and CDR2 YSLEER. CDR3 amino acids: CASSQEPRVPDTQYF. The DNA of the CDR3 is TGCGCCAGCAGCCAAGAACCCCGGGTGCCAGATACGCAGTATTTT.

This chain uses TRBV7-9 with TRBJ1-1; D is uncertain. Germline V gives CDR1 SEHNR, CDR2 FQNEAQ (reference sequence). This CDR3 has 14 residues. V lost 4 bases to trimming and J lost 1 base, with 10 bases between them. CDR3 sequence reads: CASSSNSENTEAFF. In DNA, the CDR3 is TGTGCCAGCAGCTCCAACTCGGAGAACACTGAAGCTTTCTTT.

There are a few counts of this clone. The chain employs TRBV28 and TRBJ2-3; D may correspond to TRBD1 or TRBD2 (7 bases each). CDR1 and CDR2 (germline): MDHEN, SYDVKM. This CDR3 is 15 amino acids long. Trimming cost V 4 bases and J 2 bases, with 13 bases left between them. Here the CDR3 DNA reads TGTGCCAGCAGTTCAGGGGGGGGCCTCACAGATACGCAGTATTTT. This encodes CASSSGGGLTDTQYF.